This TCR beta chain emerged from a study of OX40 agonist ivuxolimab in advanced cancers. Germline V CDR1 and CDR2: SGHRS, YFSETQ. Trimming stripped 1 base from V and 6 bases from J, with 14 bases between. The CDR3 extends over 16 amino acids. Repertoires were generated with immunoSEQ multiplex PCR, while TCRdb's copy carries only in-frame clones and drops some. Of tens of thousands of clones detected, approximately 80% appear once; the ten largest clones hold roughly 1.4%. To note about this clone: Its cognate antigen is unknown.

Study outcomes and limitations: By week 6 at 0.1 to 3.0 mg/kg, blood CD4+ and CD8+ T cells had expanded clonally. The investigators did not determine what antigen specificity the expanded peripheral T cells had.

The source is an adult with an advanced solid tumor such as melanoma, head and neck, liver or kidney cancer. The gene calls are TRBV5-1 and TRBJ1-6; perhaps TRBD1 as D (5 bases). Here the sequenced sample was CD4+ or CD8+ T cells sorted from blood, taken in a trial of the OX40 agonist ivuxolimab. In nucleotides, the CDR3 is TGCGCCAGCAGCTTGACAGGCACTCAGATTAATTCACCCCTCCACTTT. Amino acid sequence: CASSLTGTQINSPLHF.